Below are 20 T cell receptor beta chains sequenced from a single sample in a study of blood T cell repertoires in COVID-19. Here immunoSEQ multiplex PCR was the method, and the copy in TCRdb shows in-frame clones only, minus some. The repertoire holds over 100,000 clones, with 87% as singletons. Sequenced sample: peripheral blood. The receptor source for this set is a man in his fifties with active COVID-19.

This rearrangement joins TRBV6-2 or TRBV6-3 to TRBJ1-1; 9 bases align to TRBD1. Germline V gives CDR1 MNHEY, CDR2 SVGEGT. J gave up 1 base and V 7 bases, and 7 bases lay outside the gene matches. CDR3 length equals 15 residues. The CDR3 region has the DNA TGTGCCAGCATCCCGAGACAGGGGGGGAACACTGAAGCTTTCTTT. Translating it yields CASIPRQGGNTEAFF.

This clone was observed a few times. The chain is built from TRBV7-8 and TRBJ1-6; tentatively, D is TRBD1 (5 bases). Trimming removed 1 base from V and 15 bases from J, with 13 bases in between. The CDR3 is 13 residues long. Per germline, CDR1 SGHVS and CDR2 FQNEAQ. CDR3 nucleotide sequence: TGTGCCAGCAGCTTAGGACAGACCCAGCTCCTCCACTTT. This encodes CASSLGQTQLLHF. The full variable domain, completed using reference TRBV7-8 and TRBJ1-6, is GAGVSQSPRYKVAKRGQDVALRCDPISGHVSLFWYQQALGQGPEFLTYFQNEAQLDKSGLPSDRFFAERPEGSVSTLKIQRTQQEDSAVYLCASSLGQTQLLHFGNGTRLTVT.

The chain has TRBV2 and TRBJ2-4; D might be TRBD1 (6 bases). Germline CDR1 reads SNHLY; CDR2 reads FYNNEI. The CDR3 contains 13 residues. V was shortened by 7 bases and J by 3 bases, with 10 bases between the two germline ends. The CDR3 nucleotides are TGTGCCAGCACAGGGGATGGCAAAAACATTCAGTACTTC. Protein sequence: CASTGDGKNIQYF.

The chain couples TRBV6-5 to TRBJ1-4; TRBD1 matches at 8 bases. The junction had 3 bases not matched to a gene; V was cut back by 7 bases and J by 2 bases. Germline CDR1 MNHEY, CDR2 SVGAGI. The CDR3 has 14 residues. The CDR3 loop is CASTPGGTNEKLFF. DNA for the CDR3: TGTGCCAGCACCCCAGGGGGCACTAATGAAAAACTGTTTTTT.

The chain combines TRBV9 with TRBJ1-2; a possible D gene is TRBD1 (6 bases). There are 13 residues in the CDR3. The V and J ends lost 7 bases and 7 bases respectively, with 17 bases between them. Germline V gene data show CDR1 as SGDLS and CDR2 as YYNGEE. CDR3 nucleotides: TGTGCCAGCGCCATGGGGGGGCCCGGTGGCTACACCTTC. Its translation: CASAMGGPGGYTF.

This clone was seen a single time. V usage is TRBV5-4 and J usage is TRBJ2-2; D is perhaps TRBD1 (5 bases). With 5 bases removed from V and 7 bases from J, the gap between germline ends came to 15 bases. Germline CDR1 reads SGHNT; CDR2 reads YYREEE (reference sequence). There are 14 residues in the CDR3. CDR3 in DNA: TGTGCCAGCAGACGAAGGGGTTTGGGCGGGGAGCTGTTTTTT. It specifies CASRRRGLGGELFF.

About this clone: Mismatch with germline at one junction end may stem from a read error. V usage is TRBV19 and J usage is TRBJ1-1; D is uncertain. CDR3 size: 12 residues. Germline V lookup: CDR1 LNHDA, CDR2 SQIVND (reference sequence). Written as DNA, the CDR3 is TGTGCCAGTAGTGGTCGTATAGCCCCATACTCCTTT. Its translation: CASSGRIAPYSF.

This clone occurred a few times. This chain uses TRBV6-2 or TRBV6-3 with TRBJ2-7; D is ambiguous. V was pared by 0 bases and J by 2 bases, with 2 bases between. CDR1 is MNHEY, CDR2 SVGEGT, per germline. The CDR3 extends over 12 amino acids. The CDR3 region is CASSYSTYEQYF. The CDR3 nucleotides are TGTGCCAGCAGTTACTCTACCTACGAGCAGTACTTC.

The CDR3 loop is CASSSSDSAGQPQHF. Here the CDR3 DNA reads TGTGCCAGCAGCTCATCGGACAGCGCGGGTCAGCCCCAGCATTTT. The V and J genes are TRBV7-9 and TRBJ1-5; the D gene is possibly TRBD1 (6 bases). Germline lookup yields CDR1 SEHNR and CDR2 FQNEAQ (reference sequence). The CDR3 length is 15 residues. V shed 4 bases and J shed 6 bases, with 16 bases lying between them.

The chain recombines TRBV7-2 with TRBJ2-5, with D tentatively TRBD2 (5 bases). The ends were cut back, 1 base at V and 4 bases at J, with 10 bases in the middle. This CDR3 has 14 amino acids. Germline loops: CDR1 SGHTA, CDR2 FQGNSA. CDR3 loop: CASSLELARETQYF. The CDR3 DNA reads as TGTGCCAGCAGCTTAGAGCTAGCTCGAGAGACCCAGTACTTC.

The genes are TRBV29-1 and TRBJ2-5; the D is unclear. V lost 7 bases and J lost 5, with 20 bases in between. The CDR3 sequence is 14 residues long. CDR1 and CDR2 from the germline V gene are SQVTM and ANQGSEA. For the CDR3, the DNA is TGCAGCGCAACCCTTGCTCTAACGTGGGAGACCCAGTACTTC. Translated, it gives CSATLALTWETQYF.

V gene TRBV5-4 combines with J gene TRBJ2-4, with a weak D call TRBD2 (5 bases). The CDR3 spans 15 residues. CDR1 is SGHNT and CDR2 is YYREEE in the germline V gene (reference sequence). The V end was cut by 0 bases, the J end by 2 bases, with 9 bases between. CDR3 protein: CASSLARGTKNIQYF. The CDR3 DNA follows: TGTGCCAGCAGCTTGGCACGGGGAACCAAAAACATTCAGTACTTC.

V usage is TRBV4-1 and J usage is TRBJ2-3; TRBD2 is a possible D gene (5 bases). CDR1 and CDR2 from the germline V gene are MGHRA and YSYEKL. CDR3 size: 19 residues. Trimming removed 0 bases from V and 3 bases from J, with 22 bases in between. The CDR3 here is CASSQEGSPRDRWTDTQYF. The CDR3 DNA reads as TGCGCCAGCAGCCAAGAAGGGAGCCCTCGGGATAGGTGGACAGATACGCAGTATTTT.

This rearrangement joins TRBV7-2 to TRBJ2-6, with a tentative D call TRBD2 (5 bases). Trimming took 3 bases from V and 0 from J, leaving 6 bases between them. This CDR3 is built from 15 residues. From germline, CDR1 is SGHTA and CDR2 FQGNSA. The CDR3 sequence is CASSFGISGANVLTF. DNA for the CDR3: TGTGCCAGCAGCTTCGGGATCTCTGGGGCCAACGTCCTGACTTTC.

This sequence joins TRBV9 and TRBJ2-2, with 8 bases that match TRBD2. The CDR3 sequence is 16 residues long. The V gene's germline CDR1 is SGDLS and CDR2 YYNGEE. Trimming cost V 4 bases and J 3 bases; bases outside gene matches: 8. In DNA, the CDR3 is TGTGCCAGCAGCCCCAGGACTAGCCGGGACACCGGGGAGCTGTTTTTT. As protein: CASSPRTSRDTGELFF.

The chain has TRBV7-9 and TRBJ1-4, with no clear D. The V end was cut by 3 bases, the J end by 5 bases, with 13 bases between. Germline V gene lookup returns CDR1 SEHNR and CDR2 FQNEAQ (reference sequence). The CDR3 extends over 15 amino acids. The CDR3 region has the DNA TGTGCCAGCAGCTTCCTACAGATTAAGAATGAAAAACTGTTTTTT. Its protein is CASSFLQIKNEKLFF.

This clone occurred a few times. The chain links TRBV7-2 to TRBJ2-7; 8 bases map to TRBD2. Per the germline V gene, CDR1 is SGHTA and CDR2 is FQGNSA. V gave up 2 bases and J gave up 0 bases; unmatched junction bases: 3. The CDR3 has 15 amino acids. The DNA for the CDR3 is TGTGCCAGCAGCTTAAGCGGGGGCAGCTCCTACGAGCAGTACTTC. Amino acids: CASSLSGGSSYEQYF.

This chain uses TRBV19 with TRBJ1-2; D remains unclear. With 6 bases removed from V and 0 bases from J, the gap between germline ends came to 11 bases. There are 14 residues in the CDR3. Germline loops: CDR1 LNHDA, CDR2 SQIVND (reference sequence). CDR3 sequence reads: CASRSVLPNYGYTF. The CDR3 DNA follows: TGTGCCAGTAGGAGTGTCTTACCTAACTATGGCTACACCTTC.

The chain carries TRBV7-9 and TRBJ1-2; tentative D call: TRBD1 (5 bases). V lost 7 bases to trimming and J lost 8 bases, with 17 bases between them. Germline V gene lookup returns CDR1 SEHNR and CDR2 FQNEAQ (reference sequence). The CDR3 runs to 13 residues. CDR3 DNA sequence: TGTGCCAGCACCTTCGTGGGGGGTGGAGGCTACACCTTC. Translating it yields CASTFVGGGGYTF.

The chain carries TRBV11-2 and TRBJ2-3, with D perhaps TRBD2 (6 bases). The CDR3 has 14 residues. Between the trimmed V and J ends, which lost 4 bases and 2 bases, there was a span of 10 bases. CDR1 is SGHAT, CDR2 FQNNGV, per germline. CDR3 protein: CASSSRDFTDTQYF. The CDR3 nucleotides read TGTGCCAGCAGCTCTCGGGACTTCACAGATACGCAGTATTTT.